There are many counts of the clone carrying this TCR beta chain. V lost 10 bases to trimming and J lost 0 bases; unmatched junction nucleotides: 9. In germline, CDR1 is MDHEN, CDR2 SYDVKM. There are 15 residues in the CDR3. The data were obtained in a study of naive and memory T cell subsets. RNA was extracted from around 2.7 ml of whole blood of healthy adults. An oligonucleotide containing a UMI was ligated to the 3' end of TCR cDNA. Cells were not sorted; total RNA input targeted roughly 1 to 1,100 ng. Blood and skin TCR RNA was reverse transcribed with alpha and beta constant primers. The SP2 primer and nested alpha and beta constant region primers amplified ligated cDNA in four rounds. MiXCR, run by TCRdb on the 5' RACE reads, gives a single entry per CDR3 protein. Here the sample spans more than 20,000 distinct CDR3 sequences, about 4% being singletons.

The sequence was collected from a male donor in good health. J is TRBJ2-1 and V is TRBV28; TRBD2 agrees at 7 bases. The CDR3 DNA sequence: TGTGCCACACAGGCAGCGGGAAGCTCCTACAATGAGCAGTTCTTC. Protein sequence: CATQAAGSSYNEQFF.